The T cell receptor beta chain under discussion was sequenced for a study of PD-L1 blockade in urothelial cancer. Study at large: Each participant's history included 0 to 3 prior chemotherapy regimens. At 3 weeks (second dose) and 6 weeks after starting treatment, blood was analyzed.

Specified time point: pretreatment peripheral blood. It was locally advanced or metastatic urothelial carcinoma that patients had. The method was immunoSEQ multiplex PCR; TCRdb's version includes in-frame clones alone and lacks a portion of them. The sample shows over 75,000 clones, around 85% of them seen only once. Trimming cost V 3 bases and J 4 bases; bases outside gene matches: 7. The CDR3 is 15 residues long. Germline V gives CDR1 KGHSH, CDR2 LQKENI. The clonotype was recovered from a man aged 55 to 69 with urothelial cancer. The gene calls are TRBV18 and TRBJ2-5; TRBD2 agrees at 8 bases. Sequencing used PBMCs, obtained around atezolizumab (anti-PD-L1) treatment. CDR3 nucleotides: TGTGCCAGCTCACCTTTAACCCGGGGGGGAGAGACCCAGTACTTC. Its translation is CASSPLTRGGETQYF.